The text below deals with one TCR beta chain. Its antigen is as yet unknown. This specimen comes from a study of cytomegalovirus exposure and HLA in healthy donors. With 60 Vbeta and 13 Jbeta primers, the PCR was carried out. Authors' data handling: About 12 million of the approximately 80 million unique TCR beta chains counted in a later analysis were shared. TCRdb's copy holds only in-frame clones and misses some; the assay was immunoSEQ multiplex PCR. V and J calls plus clone size are reproduced from that table; the DNA served to infer D and trimming. The table shows about 170,000 clones, with approximately 85% occurring only once. The CDR3 spans 13 residues. Trimming pared 1 base from V and 5 bases from J, leaving 8 bases between. Germline V gives CDR1 MGHRA, CDR2 YSYEKL. Study results and limitations: With further analysis later on, most CMV-associated TCR beta chains appeared HLA-restricted. Immune exposure data for these donors was limited to CMV serostatus.

This receptor was obtained from a man younger than 30 in good health and CMV-seropositive. The V and J genes are TRBV4-1 and TRBJ1-1; a possible D gene is TRBD1 (6 bases). The sample comprised PBMCs. This CDR3 is CASSQVDRTEAFF. As DNA, the CDR3 is TGCGCCAGCAGCCAAGTCGACAGGACTGAAGCTTTCTTT.